Listed below are T cell receptor beta chains from one sample, sequenced in a study of cytomegalovirus exposure and HLA in healthy donors. Clones were sequenced by immunoSEQ multiplex PCR, and TCRdb holds only the in-frame ones, with some missing. The table includes more than 85,000 clones, over 60% detected once. Sample: PBMCs. These receptors were collected from a male donor in good health and CMV-seropositive. Each CDR3 is given with its conserved first and last residue. Fields, in order: D gene, clone size, J gene, CDR3 length, V gene, CDR3 protein, CDR3 DNA. D genes are given only for firm matches. Clone size, where shown, is once, few, many, or a class for clones that have expanded.

d_gene: TRBD1
abundance: NA
j_gene: TRBJ1-2
len: 12
v_gene: TRBV30
CDR3aa: CAWTGGGYGYTF
CDR3nt: TGTGCCTGGACAGGGGGCGGCTATGGCTACACCTTC

d_gene: NA
abundance: NA
j_gene: TRBJ1-1
len: 14
v_gene: TRBV10-3
CDR3aa: CAIRSGQGETEAFF
CDR3nt: TGTGCCATCAGATCCGGGCAGGGTGAAACTGAAGCTTTCTTT

d_gene: NA
abundance: NA
j_gene: TRBJ1-6
len: 14
v_gene: TRBV2
CDR3aa: CASSGGRGNSPLHF
CDR3nt: TGTGCCAGCAGTGGCGGCAGGGGTAATTCACCCCTCCACTTT

d_gene: NA
abundance: NA
j_gene: TRBJ1-1
len: 18
v_gene: TRBV30
CDR3aa: CAWSVLIGQGQLNTEAFF
CDR3nt: TGTGCCTGGAGTGTACTTATTGGGCAGGGCCAATTGAACACTGAAGCTTTCTTT

d_gene: TRBD1
abundance: NA
j_gene: TRBJ1-2
len: 14
v_gene: TRBV6-6
CDR3aa: CASSYLGQERGYTF
CDR3nt: TGTGCCAGCAGTTACCTCGGACAGGAGAGGGGCTACACCTTC

d_gene: NA
abundance: NA
j_gene: TRBJ1-2
len: 14
v_gene: TRBV6-1
CDR3aa: CASSRRGADDGYTF
CDR3nt: TGTGCCAGCAGTAGGCGAGGCGCTGATGATGGCTACACCTTC

d_gene: TRBD1
abundance: NA
j_gene: TRBJ1-1
len: 14
v_gene: TRBV30
CDR3aa: CACGHRGQGTEAFF
CDR3nt: TGTGCCTGCGGTCACAGGGGGCAGGGCACTGAAGCTTTCTTT

d_gene: NA
abundance: NA
j_gene: TRBJ2-7
len: 14
v_gene: TRBV5-1
CDR3aa: CASSFTGESYEQYF
CDR3nt: TGCGCCAGCAGCTTTACGGGAGAGTCCTACGAGCAGTACTTC

d_gene: TRBD2
abundance: few
j_gene: TRBJ2-3
len: 16
v_gene: TRBV6-1
CDR3aa: CASSVTSGGGGDTQYF
CDR3nt: TGTGCCAGCAGTGTGACTAGCGGGGGTGGCGGAGATACGCAGTATTTT

d_gene: NA
abundance: once
j_gene: TRBJ1-1
len: 15
v_gene: TRBV6-1
CDR3aa: CASSALERALGEAFF
CDR3nt: TGTGCCAGCAGCGCTTTGGAGCGGGCCCTGGGCGAAGCTTTCTTT

d_gene: NA
abundance: NA
j_gene: TRBJ2-3
len: 15
v_gene: TRBV7-2
CDR3aa: CASSLGGLSTDTQYF
CDR3nt: TGTGCCAGCAGCTTAGGTGGGCTTAGCACAGATACGCAGTATTTT

d_gene: TRBD2
abundance: NA
j_gene: TRBJ2-5
len: 16
v_gene: TRBV5-4
CDR3aa: CASSQGTSGGQETQYF
CDR3nt: TGTGCCAGCAGCCAGGGGACTAGCGGGGGTCAAGAGACCCAGTACTTC

d_gene: NA
abundance: NA
j_gene: TRBJ1-5
len: 12
v_gene: TRBV27
CDR3aa: CASSPSNQPQHF
CDR3nt: TGTGCCAGCAGCCCAAGCAATCAGCCCCAGCATTTT

d_gene: TRBD2
abundance: NA
j_gene: TRBJ2-1
len: 16
v_gene: TRBV7-8
CDR3aa: CASSLAPLAGGHEQFF
CDR3nt: TGTGCCAGCAGCTTAGCTCCCCTGGCGGGGGGGCATGAGCAGTTCTTC

d_gene: TRBD1
abundance: NA
j_gene: TRBJ1-1
len: 15
v_gene: TRBV6-1
CDR3aa: CASSSRGQGATEAFF
CDR3nt: TGTGCCAGCAGTTCCCGGGGACAGGGGGCCACTGAAGCTTTCTTT

d_gene: TRBD2
abundance: NA
j_gene: TRBJ2-5
len: 15
v_gene: TRBV7-3
CDR3aa: CASSLSGGEYETQYF
CDR3nt: TGTGCCAGCAGCTTATCCGGGGGGGAATATGAGACCCAGTACTTC

d_gene: TRBD2
abundance: NA
j_gene: TRBJ2-7
len: 14
v_gene: TRBV29-1
CDR3aa: CSVIKIGGGYEQYF
CDR3nt: TGCAGCGTCATCAAGATCGGGGGAGGGTACGAGCAGTACTTC

d_gene: NA
abundance: NA
j_gene: TRBJ1-1
len: 15
v_gene: TRBV7-2
CDR3aa: CASSFVGGAGTEAFF
CDR3nt: TGTGCCAGCAGCTTCGTTGGGGGCGCTGGCACTGAAGCTTTCTTT

d_gene: TRBD1
abundance: NA
j_gene: TRBJ1-2
len: 15
v_gene: TRBV5-1
CDR3aa: CASSSGTGGAGGYTF
CDR3nt: TGCGCCAGCAGTTCCGGGACAGGGGGCGCAGGTGGCTACACCTTC

d_gene: TRBD1
abundance: NA
j_gene: TRBJ2-5
len: 14
v_gene: TRBV5-1
CDR3aa: CASSSGQGGETQYF
CDR3nt: TGCGCCAGCAGCTCGGGACAGGGGGGGGAGACCCAGTACTTC

d_gene: TRBD1
abundance: NA
j_gene: TRBJ2-7
len: 16
v_gene: TRBV5-6
CDR3aa: CASSLDPGQATYEQYF
CDR3nt: TGTGCCAGCAGCTTGGACCCGGGACAGGCTACCTACGAGCAGTACTTC

d_gene: NA
abundance: NA
j_gene: TRBJ2-7
len: 14
v_gene: TRBV6-4
CDR3aa: CASSDTAGDYEQYF
CDR3nt: TGTGCCAGCAGTGACACTGCCGGGGACTACGAGCAGTACTTC